The 23 T cell receptor beta chains below come from one sample, sequenced in a study of control samples from healthy donors and cancer patients. Only in-frame clones appear in the TCRdb table, and some are missing; sequencing was by immunoSEQ multiplex PCR. The table has around 72,000 clones, around four fifths seen once. The sequencing sample was made of blood. These TCRs come from a man over 45 in good health.

This clone was observed a handful of times. The CDR3 region is CASSIQGGKNYEQYF. In DNA, the CDR3 is TGTGCCAGTAGTATCCAGGGCGGCAAGAATTACGAGCAGTACTTC. This chain connects TRBV19 to TRBJ2-7, with a possible D match to TRBD1 (5 bases). The CDR3 sequence is 15 residues long. V was clipped by 3 bases and J by 4 bases, with 16 bases between them. CDR1 and CDR2 from the germline V gene are LNHDA and SQIVND (reference sequence).

The V gene is TRBV6-6, the J gene TRBJ2-1; TRBD1 matches at 11 bases. V lost 4 bases to trimming and J lost 6 bases; unmatched junction nucleotides: 5. The germline V gene encodes CDR1 MNHNY and CDR2 SVGAGI (reference sequence). This CDR3 is 15 amino acids long. As DNA, the CDR3 is TGTGCCAGCAGTTCCGGACAGGGGGCGGGCAATGAGCAGTTCTTC. It is translated as CASSSGQGAGNEQFF.

Points on this clone: Other DNA sequences in this specimen translate into the identical CDR3. V is TRBV19 and J is TRBJ1-2, with 8 bases matching TRBD1. The CDR3 extends over 17 amino acids. Germline lookup yields CDR1 LNHDA and CDR2 SQIVND (reference sequence). V gave up 6 bases and J gave up 2 bases; unmatched junction bases: 14. The CDR3 nucleotides read TGTGCCAGTAGCCCCCTAGGACAGGGCGGAAGAAACTATGGCTACACCTTC. Protein product: CASSPLGQGGRNYGYTF.

J is TRBJ2-6 and V is TRBV4-3, with a possible D match to TRBD1 (6 bases). V shed 0 bases and J shed 3 bases, with 9 bases lying between them. The CDR3 runs 16 residues. Germline V gene sequence: CDR1 LGHNA, CDR2 YSLEER. The CDR3 nucleotides are TGCGCCAGCAGCCAAGATCCAGGGGATGGGGCCAACGTCCTGACTTTC. Protein product: CASSQDPGDGANVLTF.

The chain employs TRBV12-5 and TRBJ1-2; weak D call: TRBD1 (5 bases). CDR1 LGHNT and CDR2 FRNRAP come from the germline V gene. This CDR3 is built from 15 residues. With 0 bases removed from V and 4 bases from J, the gap between germline ends came to 12 bases. The DNA of the CDR3 is TGTGCTAGTGGTTTGGTAACTCAGGGACCCTATGGCTACACCTTC. Amino acids: CASGLVTQGPYGYTF.

The chain has TRBV7-2 and TRBJ2-7; D is unclear. V lost 4 bases to trimming and J lost 2 bases, with 15 bases between them. Looked up from germline, CDR1 is SGHTA and CDR2 is FQGNSA. The CDR3 consists of 15 residues. CDR3 nucleotide sequence: TGTGCCAGCAGCTCTGGGCGCATGTTGGCCTACGAGCAGTACTTC. It codes for CASSSGRMLAYEQYF.

J is TRBJ1-1 and V is TRBV5-3, with D perhaps TRBD1 (5 bases). TRBV5-3 is assigned to the ORF class and has an uncertain function. The CDR3 has 18 amino acids. The V end lost 0 bases, the J end lost 0 bases, and 18 bases lay between the germline ends. Written as DNA, the CDR3 is TGTGCCAGAAGCTTGGGAGGGGATGATGCCCTGATGAACACTGAAGCTTTCTTT. It codes for CARSLGGDDALMNTEAFF.

In its sample, this clone was seen a few times. The chain employs TRBV11-2 and TRBJ2-7, with 7 nucleotides matching TRBD1. The CDR3 is made up of 14 amino acids. The junction had 8 bases not matched to a gene; V was cut back by 5 bases and J by 4 bases. Germline V gene lookup returns CDR1 SGHAT and CDR2 FQNNGV. CDR3 residues: CASSTGVHPYEQYF. The CDR3 DNA reads TGTGCCAGCAGCACAGGGGTGCATCCATACGAGCAGTACTTC.

This sequence joins TRBV6-1 and TRBJ2-7; D is perhaps TRBD1 (5 bases). This CDR3 is built from 14 residues. Trimming left V 3 bases short and J 0 bases short, with 9 bases between. The germline V gene has CDR1 MNHNS and CDR2 SASEGT. The chain's CDR3 is CASSDFTGSYEQYF. In DNA form, the CDR3 reads TGTGCCAGCAGTGATTTCACAGGCTCCTACGAGCAGTACTTC.

V gene TRBV3-1 (or the pseudogene TRBV3-2) combines with J gene TRBJ1-3, with D uncertain. The CDR3 totals 14 residues. Germline CDR1 and CDR2: LGHDT and YNNKEL (reference sequence). V lost 2 bases to trimming and J lost 0 bases, with 5 bases between them. In DNA form, the CDR3 reads TGTGCCAGCAGCCAACGGGACTCTGGAAACACCATATATTTT. As protein: CASSQRDSGNTIYF.

V is TRBV29-1 and J is TRBJ1-2; perhaps TRBD1 as D (5 bases). The CDR3 totals 11 residues. V lost 8 bases and J 6 bases, leaving 13 bases between the germline ends. From germline, CDR1 is SQVTM and CDR2 ANQGSEA. In DNA form, the CDR3 reads TGCAGCTTGAGGGACGATAATGGCTACACCTTC. It codes for CSLRDDNGYTF. The full variable domain, in which reference TRBV29-1 and TRBJ1-2 provide the parts outside the CDR3, is SAVISQKPSRDICQRGTSLTIQCQVDSQVTMMFWYRQQPGQSLTLIATANQGSEATYESGFVIDKFPISRPNLTFSTLTVSNMSPEDSSIYLCSLRDDNGYTFGSGTRLTVV.

The chain joins TRBV18 to TRBJ2-3; no reliable D call. The V gene lost 0 bases and the J gene lost 4 bases, with 8 bases spanning the gap. The germline V gene encodes CDR1 KGHSH and CDR2 LQKENI. CDR3 length equals 14 residues. The chain's CDR3 is CASSPPPRADTQYF. CDR3 DNA sequence: TGTGCCAGCTCACCACCCCCACGTGCAGATACGCAGTATTTT.

This clone has more than one count but fewer than ten. This chain links TRBV5-8 with TRBJ2-1, with D unclear. CDR3 length: 13 residues. V lost 1 base to trimming and J lost 8 bases, with 10 bases between them. The germline V gene encodes CDR1 SGHTS and CDR2 YDEGEE. The CDR3 region has the DNA TGTGCCAGCAGCTTGAACGTCGGCCATGAGCAGTTCTTC. It encodes CASSLNVGHEQFF.

The chain combines TRBV27 with TRBJ2-3; 13 nucleotides agree with TRBD2. Trimming at V came to 1 base and at J to 2 bases, leaving 6 bases not matched to a gene. This CDR3 has 18 amino acids. Germline V gene lookup returns CDR1 MNHEY and CDR2 SMNVEV (reference sequence). CDR3: CASSLFGLAGAPTDTQYF. In DNA, the CDR3 is TGTGCCAGCAGTTTATTCGGACTAGCGGGAGCCCCCACAGATACGCAGTATTTT.

The gene calls are TRBV21-1 and TRBJ1-3; whether TRBD1, the table's D call, matches the DNA was not checked. TRBV21-1 is termed a pseudogene. The CDR3 length is 14 residues. The DNA for the CDR3 is TGTGCCAGCAGCCGCGAGGGGGACCTAAACACCATATATTTT. Its protein is CASSREGDLNTIYF.

The J gene is TRBJ1-1, the V gene TRBV29-1, with 8 bases fitting TRBD1. This CDR3 region has 13 residues. In germline, CDR1 is SQVTM, CDR2 ANQGSEA. V was clipped by 7 bases and J by 1 base; unmatched bases: 5. This chain's CDR3 is CSARTGQNTEAFF. CDR3 sequence (DNA): TGCAGCGCCAGGACAGGGCAGAACACTGAAGCTTTCTTT.

The chain carries TRBV2 and TRBJ2-1; D is undetermined. Germline lookup yields CDR1 SNHLY and CDR2 FYNNEI. This CDR3 comprises 11 residues. The V end lost 8 bases, the J end lost 9 bases, and 11 bases lay between the germline ends. CDR3 protein: CASSLRIEQFF. CDR3 nucleotide sequence: TGTGCCAGCTCCCTAAGAATTGAGCAGTTCTTC.

The J gene is TRBJ2-7, the V gene TRBV24-1, with 7 bases aligning to TRBD1. The CDR3 is 14 amino acids. V trimming: 7 bases; J trimming: 0 bases; junction bases outside the gene matches: 5. The germline gives CDR1 KGHDR, CDR2 SFDVKD. The CDR3 DNA reads TGTGCCACCAGCCTAGGGGGCCTCTCCTACGAGCAGTACTTC. It translates to CATSLGGLSYEQYF.

Written as DNA, the CDR3 is TGTGCCAGCAGCTCCCGGGGTAGCGGGGAACTGGCAGATACGCAGTATTTT. Its protein is CASSSRGSGELADTQYF. The chain links TRBV11-2 to TRBJ2-3, with 8 bases lining up with TRBD2. Germline V gives CDR1 SGHAT, CDR2 FQNNGV. The CDR3 consists of 17 residues. The junction had 13 bases not matched to a gene; V was cut back by 4 bases and J by 4 bases.

This chain uses TRBV7-9 with TRBJ1-4; 8 nucleotides agree with TRBD1. CDR1 SEHNR and CDR2 FQNEAQ come from the germline V gene (reference sequence). CDR3 size: 14 residues. Trimming removed 4 bases from V and 7 bases from J; junction bases left unmatched: 5. CDR3 protein: CASSSGQGFEKLFF. CDR3 sequence (DNA): TGTGCCAGCAGCTCCGGACAGGGCTTTGAAAAACTGTTTTTT.

V is TRBV2 and J is TRBJ2-1; 10 positions match TRBD2. V trimming: 6 bases; J trimming: 5 bases; junction bases outside the gene matches: 7. CDR3 length: 15 residues. CDR1 SNHLY and CDR2 FYNNEI come from the germline V gene. The CDR3 DNA reads TGTGCCAGCAGGGTAACTAGCGGGACCCACAATGAGCAGTTCTTC. It encodes CASRVTSGTHNEQFF.

This clone was seen only once. CDR3 nucleotide sequence: TGTGCCAGCAGTGACTTTGAGATTAGGACAAAAGCTTTCTTT. It is translated as CASSDFEIRTKAFF. The V and J genes are TRBV2 and TRBJ1-1; D possibly corresponds to TRBD1 (5 bases). The V end lost 3 bases, the J end lost 9 bases, and 17 bases lay between the germline ends. This CDR3 has 14 residues. Per the germline V gene, CDR1 is SNHLY and CDR2 is FYNNEI.

The chain is built from TRBV3-1 (or the pseudogene TRBV3-2) and TRBJ2-7, with TRBD2 identical over 11 bases. Germline-derived CDR1 and CDR2 are LGHDT and YNNKEL (reference sequence). The J segment lost 7 bases and the V segment lost 5 bases, leaving 7 bases of the junction unmatched. CDR3 length equals 14 residues. CDR3 amino acids: CASSLLAGAREQYF. DNA of the CDR3: TGTGCCAGCAGCTTACTAGCGGGAGCTAGAGAGCAGTACTTC.